This TCR beta chain emerged from a study of early T cells in non-severe SARS-CoV-2 infection. About the research overall: Chains were unpaired, as sequencing was done on bulk RNA from unsorted whole blood. Study findings and constraints: VDJdb matches were skewed toward anti-spike CD8 T cell responses.

Individual cDNA molecules received unique molecular identifiers. TCRdb fed the 5' RACE reads into MiXCR, producing one record per CDR3 protein. The sample lists tens of thousands of distinct CDR3 sequences, approximately 13% occurring once. Germline assignment: CDR1 SGHVS and CDR2 FQNEAQ. The V and J ends lost 5 bases and 7 bases respectively, with 14 bases between them. The CDR3 has 13 residues. This clonotype was observed a few times. Its antigen is not known. This receptor was identified in an adult who was a healthcare worker with PCR-confirmed SARS-CoV-2 infection or an uninfected control (not recorded which). This chain links TRBV7-8 with TRBJ1-1, with D maybe TRBD1 (6 bases). The sequenced material came from whole blood. The CDR3 reads CASSPQGRGEAFF. CDR3 coding DNA: TGTGCCAGCAGCCCCCAGGGGCGTGGTGAAGCTTTCTTT.